The 15 T cell receptor beta chains given below trace back to one sample, sequenced in a study of blood T cell repertoires in COVID-19. The table came from immunoSEQ multiplex PCR; TCRdb's copy has only in-frame clones and leaves some out. The sample consists of a few hundred thousand clones, approximately 85% of them appearing once. Sequenced material: peripheral blood. The receptors here all came from a man between 18 and 29 years old with active or convalescent COVID-19.

Notes on this clone: A junction boundary mismatches the germline segment, possibly from a read error. This chain joins TRBV19 and TRBJ2-2, with D unresolved. Germline V lookup: CDR1 LNHDA, CDR2 SQIVND (reference sequence). The CDR3 extends over 11 amino acids. CDR3: CASSYTRELFF. The CDR3 DNA follows: TGTGCCAGTAGTTACACCAGGGAGCTGTTTTTT.

The chain couples TRBV11-2 to TRBJ2-2; TRBD1 matches at 11 bases. V trimming: 4 bases; J trimming: 2 bases; junction bases outside the gene matches: 15. There are 20 residues in the CDR3. Per germline, CDR1 SGHAT and CDR2 FQNNGV. CDR3 sequence: CASSSEVGDRGVYNTGELFF. CDR3 nucleotide sequence: TGTGCCAGCAGCTCAGAGGTGGGGGACAGGGGGGTTTACAACACCGGGGAGCTGTTTTTT.

V gene TRBV19 combines with J gene TRBJ1-4, with D hard to call. V was clipped by 3 bases and J by 6 bases, with 11 bases between them. CDR3 size: 14 residues. CDR1 is LNHDA, CDR2 SQIVND, per germline (reference sequence). Written as DNA, the CDR3 is TGTGCCAGTAGTATGCGGGGTATAGATGAAAAACTGTTTTTT. Translating it yields CASSMRGIDEKLFF. Full variable domain (outside the CDR3, taken from reference TRBV19 and TRBJ1-4): DGGITQSPKYLFRKEGQNVTLSCEQNLNHDAMYWYRQDPGQGLRLIYYSQIVNDFQKGDIAEGYSVSREKKESFPLTVTSAQKNPTAFYLCASSMRGIDEKLFFGSGTQLSVL.

The CDR3 nucleotides are TGTGCCAGCTCACCAGGCCAGGGGGCGTTTAATGGCTACACCTTC. It codes for CASSPGQGAFNGYTF. This rearrangement joins TRBV18 to TRBJ1-2; 8 bases agree with TRBD1. The ends lost 2 bases at V and 6 bases at J; junction bases unmatched: 8. CDR3 length: 15 residues. Germline-derived CDR1 and CDR2 are KGHSH and LQKENI.

The chain joins TRBV4-1 to TRBJ2-1; TRBD2 matches 9 bases. Germline loops: CDR1 MGHRA, CDR2 YSYEKL. J lost 2 bases, V lost 0 bases, and 5 bases had no gene match. The CDR3 length is 17 residues. The DNA of the CDR3 is TGCGCCAGCAGCCAAGAGTCCAGCGGGGGGACCTACAATGAGCAGTTCTTC. This codes for CASSQESSGGTYNEQFF.

The CDR3 nucleotides are TGTGCCAGCAGTACCGGGACTCCTGGCAATGAGCAGTTCTTC. It specifies CASSTGTPGNEQFF. V and J are TRBV6-5 and TRBJ2-1; perhaps TRBD2 as D (6 bases). The CDR3 extends over 14 amino acids. Trimming left V 5 bases short and J 6 bases short, with 14 bases between. Germline CDR1 reads MNHEY; CDR2 reads SVGAGI.

The chain employs TRBV2 and TRBJ2-3; D uncertain. The CDR3 has 15 residues. CDR1 and CDR2 (germline): SNHLY, FYNNEI. V lost 5 bases, J lost 4 bases, and 16 bases lay in between. As DNA, the CDR3 is TGTGCCAGCAGTCCGGGTTCTTCCCCCCCAGATACGCAGTATTTT. Protein product: CASSPGSSPPDTQYF.

The chain uses TRBV7-6 and TRBJ1-6; tentatively, D is TRBD1 (5 bases). This CDR3 contains 17 residues. Germline V gene lookup returns CDR1 SGHVS and CDR2 FNYEAQ. V gave up 1 base and J gave up 7 bases, with 17 bases separating them. CDR3 DNA sequence: TGTGCCAGCAGCTTAGAGGTGATTGAGGCAGGGAATTCACCCCTCCACTTT. This encodes CASSLEVIEAGNSPLHF. Drawing the rest from reference TRBV7-6 and TRBJ1-6, the complete variable domain is GAGVSQSPRYKVTKRGQDVALRCDPISGHVSLYWYRQALGQGPEFLTYFNYEAQQDKSGLPNDRFSAERPEGSISTLTIQRTEQRDSAMYRCASSLEVIEAGNSPLHFGNGTRLTVT.

The rearrangement uses TRBV5-7 and TRBJ1-2; D is possibly TRBD1 (6 bases). TRBV5-7 has ORF status, its function being uncertain. There are 16 residues in the CDR3. V was trimmed by 3 bases and J by 4 bases, leaving 19 bases between them. CDR3 protein: CASSSTPAGVSYGYTF. CDR3 sequence (DNA): TGTGCCAGCAGCTCCACCCCCGCAGGGGTTAGCTATGGCTACACCTTC.

The chain joins TRBV18 to TRBJ1-5, with D maybe TRBD1 (6 bases). Per the germline V gene, CDR1 is KGHSH and CDR2 is LQKENI. V was shortened by 2 bases and J by 0 bases, with 11 bases between the two germline ends. CDR3 length equals 16 residues. The CDR3 sequence is CASSPYSRGSNQPQHF. For the CDR3, the DNA is TGTGCCAGCTCACCATACTCCAGGGGTAGCAATCAGCCCCAGCATTTT.

J is TRBJ2-5 and V is TRBV7-3; a possible D gene is TRBD1 (5 bases). The CDR3 runs 15 residues. The germline V gene encodes CDR1 SGHTA and CDR2 FQGTGA. The V gene lost 0 bases and the J gene lost 4 bases, with 12 bases spanning the gap. The CDR3, as DNA: TGTGCCAGCAGCTTAACACCAGGGAAGGGAGAGACCCAGTACTTC. Its protein is CASSLTPGKGETQYF.

The chain combines TRBV19 with TRBJ2-7, with 12 bases identical to TRBD2. The CDR3 covers 13 residues. Germline V CDR1 and CDR2: LNHDA, SQIVND (reference sequence). V lost 10 bases to trimming and J lost 6 bases; unmatched junction nucleotides: 7. CDR3 in DNA: TGTGCCACCAGGACTAGCGGGGCGGGCGAGCAGTACTTC. Protein product: CATRTSGAGEQYF.

The J gene is TRBJ2-3, the V gene TRBV13; D uncertain. The V end was cut by 1 base, the J end by 2 bases, with 10 bases between. This CDR3 has 15 residues. Germline V gene sequence: CDR1 PRHDT, CDR2 FYEKMQ (reference sequence). CDR3 sequence: CASSLDRQLTDTQYF. The CDR3 DNA follows: TGTGCCAGCAGCTTAGATCGTCAACTCACAGATACGCAGTATTTT.

Notes on this clone: Other DNA variants within this sample encode the same CDR3. V gene TRBV5-6 combines with J gene TRBJ2-7, with D perhaps matching TRBD1 (6 bases). Trimming removed 4 bases at V and 4 bases at J, with 9 bases between. This CDR3 spans 12 amino acids. Germline CDR1 reads SGHDT; CDR2 reads YYEEEE. The CDR3 is CASSQDSYEQYF. The CDR3 nucleotides read TGTGCCAGCAGCCAGGACAGTTACGAGCAGTACTTC.

The chain uses TRBV9 and TRBJ2-7; no clear D gene. V lost 0 bases to trimming and J lost 2 bases, with 12 bases between them. Germline CDR1 SGDLS, CDR2 YYNGEE. The CDR3 length is 15 residues. In nucleotides, the CDR3 is TGTGCCAGCAGCGTAGGTACCCTAGGCACCTACGAGCAGTACTTC. Protein product: CASSVGTLGTYEQYF.